These 9 T cell receptor beta chains originate from one sample sequenced in a study of shared clonotypes between healthy human individuals. Sequencing was performed with immunoSEQ multiplex PCR; in TCRdb, only in-frame clones are kept and a portion is missing. The repertoire holds a few million clones, with around 95% as singletons. Sequenced sample: naive CD4+ T cells sorted from blood. Subset defined: CD45RA+ positively selected. All receptors come from a man aged 18 to 29 in good health.

V is TRBV29-1 and J is TRBJ1-1; TRBD1 aligns across 8 bases. In germline, CDR1 is SQVTM, CDR2 ANQGSEA. Germline trimming cut 5 bases from V and 2 bases from J; bases unmatched to any gene: 7. The CDR3 is 14 amino acids. The CDR3 sequence is CSVKSGTGNTEAFF. CDR3 nucleotide sequence: TGCAGCGTTAAAAGCGGGACAGGCAACACTGAAGCTTTCTTT.

This rearrangement joins TRBV18 to TRBJ1-3; D is possibly TRBD1 (6 bases). Germline lookup yields CDR1 KGHSH and CDR2 LQKENI. V lost 2 bases, J lost 3 bases, and 14 bases lay in between. The CDR3 consists of 16 residues. The chain's CDR3 is CASSPTGAVNGNTIYF. In nucleotides, the CDR3 is TGTGCCAGCTCACCAACGGGGGCCGTAAATGGAAACACCATATATTTT.

The chain joins TRBV6-5 to TRBJ2-2; D is perhaps TRBD2 (6 bases). Germline V gene lookup returns CDR1 MNHEY and CDR2 SVGAGI. The length of the CDR3 is 15 residues. Trimming stripped 5 bases from V and 0 bases from J, with 10 bases between. As DNA, the CDR3 is TGTGCCAGCAGTCGGACTAACCCGAACACCGGGGAGCTGTTTTTT. This encodes CASSRTNPNTGELFF.

The chain carries TRBV7-2 and TRBJ2-7; D is ambiguous. The germline gives CDR1 SGHTA, CDR2 FQGNSA. The CDR3 length is 13 residues. The V end was cut by 0 bases, the J end by 3 bases, with 6 bases between. CDR3 protein: CASSLARNYEQYF. The CDR3 DNA follows: TGTGCCAGCAGCTTAGCAAGAAACTACGAGCAGTACTTC.

V usage is TRBV7-9 and J usage is TRBJ1-2; D unresolved. V lost 3 bases and J 4 bases, leaving 9 bases between the germline ends. This CDR3 comprises 13 residues. Germline CDR1 is SEHNR and CDR2 is FQNEAQ (reference sequence). CDR3 DNA sequence: TGTGCCAGCAGCTTTCAGAGTCTCTATGGCTACACCTTC. Translation gives CASSFQSLYGYTF.

The chain couples TRBV4-3 to TRBJ2-7, with 8 nucleotides matching TRBD1. The CDR3 has 15 amino acids. The V and J ends lost 0 bases and 5 bases, in that order; junction bases with no gene match: 6. The V gene's germline CDR1 is LGHNA and CDR2 YSLEER. CDR3 nucleotides: TGCGCCAGCAGCCAAGATAGGACAGGGTTTGACGAGCAGTACTTC. It codes for CASSQDRTGFDEQYF.

V and J are TRBV4-3 and TRBJ1-3; a possible D gene is TRBD1 (5 bases). The germline CDR1 and CDR2 sequences are LGHNA and YSLEER. This CDR3 comprises 18 residues. The V end lost 3 bases, the J end lost 1 base, and 19 bases lay between the germline ends. The DNA of the CDR3 is TGCGCCAGCAGCCAGGCCACGGGGCGGGGAGAATCTGGAAACACCATATATTTT. This encodes CASSQATGRGESGNTIYF.

This sequence joins TRBV15 and TRBJ2-4; 10 bases align to TRBD2. With 3 bases clipped from V and 0 bases from J, the junction kept 2 bases outside the gene matches. Per germline, CDR1 LNHNV and CDR2 YYDKDF (reference sequence). The CDR3 covers 16 residues. The CDR3 sequence is CATSSRTSGAKNIQYF. The CDR3 DNA sequence: TGTGCCACCAGCAGTCGGACTAGCGGAGCCAAAAACATTCAGTACTTC.

The genes are TRBV18 and TRBJ1-2; 9 bases agree with TRBD1. The CDR3 is 15 amino acids. The V and J ends lost 0 bases and 8 bases, in that order; junction bases with no gene match: 7. CDR1 and CDR2 (germline): KGHSH, LQKENI. For the CDR3, the DNA is TGTGCCAGCTCACCACCCCAGGACAGGGGAAGCGGCTACACCTTC. Amino acid sequence: CASSPPQDRGSGYTF.